The T cell receptor beta chain under discussion was sequenced for a study of beta chain features in type 1 diabetes (dated by TCRdb to 2016 to 2019). Regarding the research as a whole: Patients and healthy donors did not differ in mean age, gender distribution, total cell number or subset yield. A total of approximately 110,000,000 sorted cells were examined across all samples, and a strong correlation was observed between cell number per subset and RNA yield. The study compared the TCRB repertoires of sorted circulating CD4+ T cell subsets in recently diagnosed type 1 diabetes patients with those in matched healthy donors. Naive and central memory subsets were obtained from all 30 or so donors, but regulatory and stem cell-like memory subsets were isolated from only 8 patients and roughly 8 healthy donors. Study-wide conclusions, independent of this receptor: Only small numbers of individuals were included in the HLA sub-analyses, which left unresolved whether HLA type had any influence on TCRB rearrangement. Shorter templates might have been favored by PCR, but patient and control samples were amplified and corrected together, so both groups would have been affected equally by any skew. In all four CD4+ subsets, TCRB CDR3 length was moderately but significantly shorter in type 1 diabetes patients. Sequencing cDNA rather than genomic DNA could over-represent highly expressing activated cells, although activation and CD3 levels did not differ between groups. At VDJ recombination sites, type 1 diabetes patients had fewer insertions and more deleted nucleotides, which implies abnormalities in thymic rearrangement. Naive, central memory and regulatory TCRB repertoires appeared to be more alike among patients than among healthy donors.

A remark on this clone: Its antigen specificity is not known. Qualities for individual bases were not recorded, and no much larger clone is one base off.

The High Capacity cDNA Reverse Transcription Kit was used to reverse transcribe all of the isolated RNA, meaning that expressed TCRB transcripts were what got sequenced. Deep immunoSEQ sequencing was performed on naive, central memory and regulatory T cell samples, with an average of around 3.4 million total reads per sample. Sorted cells were lysed in RLT buffer and RNA was extracted with DNase-treated RNeasy Micro or Mini kits, depending on cell number. Each cell subset was processed separately to prevent cross-contamination, with patient and healthy donor samples processed together. TCRB sequences were amplified from cDNA with the immunoSEQ multiplex PCR, producing 87-bp fragments spanning the CDR3 region. Sequencing of the amplicons was done on the Illumina HiSeq platform. In the original analysis: Synthetic template baselines were used to correct PCR bias computationally, reads within Hamming distance 2 were collapsed together, and singletons that could not be merged were discarded. By aligning reads against IMGT, V, D and J genes, CDR3 length, and insertions or deletions at six rearrangement sites were assigned. Within each subset, clonotype counts were normalized to sorted cell number, and only after that were true diversity and Gini coefficients computed with the tcR R package. Repertoire sharing was quantified using the overlap coefficient calculated on TCRB nucleotide sequences. As a proxy for the pre-selection repertoire, out-of-frame TCRB sequences from naive cells were analyzed. In TCRdb, the immuneACCESS table is reduced to in-frame sequences with V and J assigned. These tables do not hold every clone; where another copy was compared, an unresolved V gene accounts for under half, and the others remain unexplained. D and trimming were read from the DNA, whereas the V and J calls and clone size are those reported in that table. For this sample there are 360,000 or so clones; roughly a fifth appear just once. Clones ranked in the top ten supply around 0.044% of the sample.

CDR3 length: 16 amino acids, cysteine to phenylalanine. Just the 48-base CDR3 DNA is kept, in frame starting at base 1. From the germline V gene (reference sequence), CDR1 is MNHNY and CDR2 is SVGAGI. From V the trimming removes 5 bases and from J it removes 5 bases, while the gene matches leave 11 bases of the junction unaccounted for. Each donor gave one peripheral blood draw, averaging approximately 110 mL, which was collected into heparinised tubes. A BD FACSAria II and a panel including CD45RO, CCR7, CD25, CD127, CD95 and CD27 were used to sort naive, central memory, regulatory and stem cell-like memory CD4+ T cells. Every sorted population had a purity above 95%. Right away, PBMCs were isolated by Lymphoprep density gradient centrifugation and were stained directly, with no culture step. So that batch effects would be minimized, each experiment stained and sorted samples in pairs, pairing one healthy donor with one patient.

The chain joins TRBV6-6 to TRBJ2-7; TRBD1 matches 11 bases in the middle. The sequence was collected from a woman between 18 and 29 years old in good health. Sequencing used naive CD4+ T cells from blood. In the paper's terms, the cell subset or site label means: true naive CD4+ T cells. CDR3 reads: CASSGTGTGGGHEQYF. The DNA reads as follows: TGTGCCAGCAGTGGAACCGGGACAGGGGGGGGCCACGAGCAGTACTTC.